This T cell receptor beta chain was identified during a study of cytomegalovirus exposure and HLA in healthy donors. Trimming shortened V by 0 bases and J by 3 bases, and 14 bases separated the two germline ends. Looked up from germline, CDR1 is MNHNS and CDR2 is SASEGT. The CDR3 runs to 16 residues. In regard to this clone: Its antigen is not identified.

The study ran its PCR with 60 Vbeta and 13 Jbeta primers. Libraries were prepared by immunoSEQ multiplex PCR; TCRdb keeps only in-frame clonotypes and omits some of them. The table has around 99,000 clones, 60% to 80% seen once. Study conclusions and caveats: Later work associated roughly 17,000 TCR beta sequences with HLA alleles at 0.05 false discovery rate. The study flagged some 170 TCR beta chains as cytomegalovirus-associated. Most of the TCR beta V segments (in an earlier analysis) were productive either about 87% or about 30% of the time.

The chain uses TRBV6-1 and TRBJ1-2; perhaps TRBD1 as D (6 bases). This TCR came from a man aged 45-65 years in good health and CMV-seropositive. What was sequenced was PBMCs. The CDR3 coding sequence is TGTGCCAGCAGTGAAGCGGTTGGGGGCTTGGACTATGGCTACACCTTC. It translates to CASSEAVGGLDYGYTF.